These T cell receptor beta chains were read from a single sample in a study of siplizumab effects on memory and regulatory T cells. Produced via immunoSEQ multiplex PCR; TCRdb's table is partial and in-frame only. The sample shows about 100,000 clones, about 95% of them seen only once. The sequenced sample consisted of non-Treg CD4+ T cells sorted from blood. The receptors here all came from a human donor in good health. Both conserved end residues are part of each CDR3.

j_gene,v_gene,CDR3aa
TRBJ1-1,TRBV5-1,CASSLVQGGGLMTEAFF
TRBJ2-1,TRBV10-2,CASSKGLLAGSSYNEQFF
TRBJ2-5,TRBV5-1,CASSLGLAGSLETQYF
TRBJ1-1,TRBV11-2,CASSLVLGINTEAFF
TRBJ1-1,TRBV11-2,CASSLDPQSNTEAFF
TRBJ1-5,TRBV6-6,CASLEASYSNQPQHF
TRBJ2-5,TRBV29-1,CSVEGLAGVWIEETQYF
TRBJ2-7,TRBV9,CASSVDSGREQYF
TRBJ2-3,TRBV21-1,CASSKKAGRGQTDTQYF
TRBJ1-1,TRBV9,CASSVGTGTEAFF
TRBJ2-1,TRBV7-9,CASSSTGGSGRGNEQFF
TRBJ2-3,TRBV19,CASSMQNLPDTQYF
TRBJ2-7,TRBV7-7,CASSLLLGSYEQYF
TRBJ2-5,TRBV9,CASSPRTGLQETQYF
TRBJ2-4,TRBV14,CASSQDLGGARDIQYF
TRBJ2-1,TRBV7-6,CASSPKLTGLTYNEQFF
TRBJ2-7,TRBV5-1,CASSLIGEGPYEQYF
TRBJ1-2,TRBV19,CASSPPRSRQGLNYGYTF